This T cell receptor beta chain originates from a study of CD8 T cells in Susac syndrome. The authors reverse transcribed about 0.45 to 1 ug RNA with random hexamers. It was immunoSEQ multiplex PCR that amplified TCR beta CDR3 across 54 Vbeta and 13 Jbeta. TCRdb re-derived calls from the immunoSEQ multiplex PCR reads in MiXCR, one entry per CDR3 protein. The repertoire consists of about 76,000 distinct CDR3 sequences, with 75% to 95% occurring once and the leading ten covering under 0.6%. TEMRA cells were enriched by FACS, while CD8+ and CD4+ T cells were obtained through a negative isolation that was performed magnetically. V was clipped by 3 bases and J by 1 base, with 9 bases between them. CDR1 is LGHDT, CDR2 YNNKEL, per germline (reference sequence). The CDR3 has 14 amino acids.

The chain joins TRBV3-1 to TRBJ1-1; D not certain. The sequenced material came from CD8+ T cells from PBMCs. This clonotype was obtained from a human donor with multiple sclerosis. Written as DNA, the CDR3 is TGTGCCAGCAGCCAGGGAGAGGGGAACACTGAAGCTTTCTTT. Its protein product is CASSQGEGNTEAFF.